The entry that follows covers one TCR beta chain sequence. The table came from immunoSEQ multiplex PCR; TCRdb's copy has only in-frame clones and leaves some out. The table lists 150,000 to 200,000 clones, around 92% of them singletons. This sample was taken from a study of T cell responses to AZD1222 COVID-19 vaccine. Germline CDR1 is MGHRA and CDR2 is YSYEKL. The CDR3 has 13 residues. V was clipped by 4 bases and J by 4 bases, with 8 bases between them. The receptor comes from an adult in good health. The sequencing here drew on peripheral blood, taken on day 0 of AZD1222 vaccination. The V gene is TRBV4-1, the J gene TRBJ1-3; D gene unclear. CDR3 residues: CASSPAGGNTIYF. CDR3 sequence (DNA): TGCGCCAGCAGCCCCGCGGGGGGAAACACCATATATTTT.